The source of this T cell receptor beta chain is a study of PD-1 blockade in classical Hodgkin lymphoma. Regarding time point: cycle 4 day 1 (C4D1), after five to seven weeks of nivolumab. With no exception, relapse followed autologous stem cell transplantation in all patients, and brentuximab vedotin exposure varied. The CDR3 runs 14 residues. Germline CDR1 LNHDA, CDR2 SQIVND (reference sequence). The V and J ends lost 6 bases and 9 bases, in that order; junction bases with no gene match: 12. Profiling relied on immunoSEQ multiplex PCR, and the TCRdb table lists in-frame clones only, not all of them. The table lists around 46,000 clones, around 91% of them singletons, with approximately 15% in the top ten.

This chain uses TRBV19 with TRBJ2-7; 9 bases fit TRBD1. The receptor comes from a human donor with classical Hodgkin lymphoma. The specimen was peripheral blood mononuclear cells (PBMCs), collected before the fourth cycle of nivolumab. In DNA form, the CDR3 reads TGTGCCAGTAGCCCCGGGACAGGGACCTCGGGGCAGTACTTC. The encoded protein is CASSPGTGTSGQYF.